This T cell receptor (beta chain) was identified during a study of cytomegalovirus exposure and HLA in healthy donors. The CDR3 loop spans 19 amino acids. The ends lost 3 bases at V and 4 bases at J; junction bases unmatched: 17. Germline V gives CDR1 SGDLS, CDR2 YYNGEE. PCR amplification relied on 60 Vbeta primers (plus 13 Jbeta primers). Only in-frame clones appear in the TCRdb table, and some are missing; sequencing was by immunoSEQ multiplex PCR. This table holds approximately 140,000 clones, roughly 75% found once. This clonotype originated in a man aged 25 to 45 in good health and CMV-seronegative. Material: PBMCs. V usage is TRBV9 and J usage is TRBJ1-3, with TRBD1 matching 9 bases. The CDR3 spells CASSDPGQGKGISGNTIYF. The CDR3 DNA is TGTGCCAGCAGCGACCCGGGACAGGGAAAAGGTATCTCGGGAAACACCATATATTTT.